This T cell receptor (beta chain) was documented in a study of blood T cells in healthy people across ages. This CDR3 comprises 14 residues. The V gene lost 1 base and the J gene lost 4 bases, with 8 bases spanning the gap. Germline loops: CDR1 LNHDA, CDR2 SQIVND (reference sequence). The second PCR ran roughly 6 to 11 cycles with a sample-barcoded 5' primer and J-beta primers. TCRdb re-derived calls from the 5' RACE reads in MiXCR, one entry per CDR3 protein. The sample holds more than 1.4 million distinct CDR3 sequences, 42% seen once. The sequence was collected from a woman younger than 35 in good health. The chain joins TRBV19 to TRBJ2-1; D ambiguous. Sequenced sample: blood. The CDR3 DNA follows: TGTGCCAGTAGTATAGCCCCCCTATACAATGAGCAGTTCTTC. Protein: CASSIAPLYNEQFF.